This T cell receptor beta chain was obtained from a study of T cell repertoires in cytomegalovirus infection. For the study at large: It can be stated that public TCR beta signatures indicated CMV infection as well as a matching HLA type. Whole-study results and caveats: The response measured ex vivo was dominated by TCR beta clonotypes (HLA-C-restricted and CMV-specific).

TCRdb analysed the reads with MiXCR anew, one entry per CDR3 protein. The sample contains about half a million distinct CDR3 sequences, around a third of which appear only once. V lost 1 base and J lost 8; bases outside the gene matches: 15. The CDR3 totals 17 residues. From germline, CDR1 is SGHVS and CDR2 FNYEAQ. This clonotype has a handful of counts. Antigen: not known. This material consisted of cultured PBMCs, taken from culture after CMV antigen stimulation. This TCR derives from a human donor in good health (CMV status not recorded). Some clones in this sample may be carry-over from other donors' samples. This rearrangement joins TRBV7-6 to TRBJ1-2, with 8 nucleotides matching TRBD1. This chain's CDR3 is CASSLGGQGGNPIGYTF. The DNA of the CDR3 is TGTGCCAGCAGCTTAGGAGGACAGGGTGGAAACCCTATCGGCTACACCTTC. Drawing the rest from reference TRBV7-6 and TRBJ1-2, the complete variable domain is GAGVSQSPRYKVTKRGQDVALRCDPISGHVSLYWYRQALGQGPEFLTYFNYEAQQDKSGLPNDRFSAERPEGSISTLTIQRTEQRDSAMYRCASSLGGQGGNPIGYTFGSGTRLTVV.